This TCR beta chain originates from a study of T cell repertoires in cytomegalovirus infection. TCRdb reprocessed the reads with MiXCR, giving one entry per CDR3 protein. In the table there are approximately 700,000 distinct CDR3 sequences, roughly 35% of which are singletons. CDR1 is MDHEN, CDR2 SYDVKM, per germline. V trimming: 4 bases; J trimming: 2 bases; junction bases outside the gene matches: 7. This CDR3 is built from 15 residues. The source material was PBMCs. The genes are TRBV28 and TRBJ2-7, with 8 bases matching TRBD2. This receptor was identified in a human donor in good health (CMV status not recorded). Some clones in this sample may be carry-over from other donors' samples. This CDR3 is CASSSGAGETYEQYF. CDR3 nucleotide sequence: TGTGCCAGCAGTTCCGGAGCGGGAGAAACCTACGAGCAGTACTTC.